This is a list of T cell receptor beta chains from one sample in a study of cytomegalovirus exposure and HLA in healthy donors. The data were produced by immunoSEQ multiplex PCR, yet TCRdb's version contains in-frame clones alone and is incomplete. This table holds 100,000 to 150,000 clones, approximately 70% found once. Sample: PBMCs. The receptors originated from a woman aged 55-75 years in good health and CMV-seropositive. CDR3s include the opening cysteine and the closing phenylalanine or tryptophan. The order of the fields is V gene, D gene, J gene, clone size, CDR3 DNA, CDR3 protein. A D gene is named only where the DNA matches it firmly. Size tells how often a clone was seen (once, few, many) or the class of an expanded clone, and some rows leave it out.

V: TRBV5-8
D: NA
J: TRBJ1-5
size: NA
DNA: TGTGCCAGCACCGAGGAGGTTACATCCCAAAGCAATCAGCCCCAGCATTTT
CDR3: CASTEEVTSQSNQPQHF

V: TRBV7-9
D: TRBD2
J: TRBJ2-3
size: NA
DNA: TGTGCCAGCAGCACCGGGACTAGCGGGGGGGCGCCAGATACGCAGTATTTT
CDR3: CASSTGTSGGAPDTQYF

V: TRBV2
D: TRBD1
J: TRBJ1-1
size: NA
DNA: TGTGCCAGCAGTGAAGGGGGACAGCAAAACACTGAAGCTTTCTTT
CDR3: CASSEGGQQNTEAFF

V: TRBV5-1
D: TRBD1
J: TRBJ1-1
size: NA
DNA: TGCGCCAGCAGCTCGGGACAGGTAAACACTGAAGCTTTCTTT
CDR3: CASSSGQVNTEAFF

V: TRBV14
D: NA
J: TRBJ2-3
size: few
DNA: TGTGCCAGCAGTTTCCTAGCTTCAGATACGCAGTATTTT
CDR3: CASSFLASDTQYF

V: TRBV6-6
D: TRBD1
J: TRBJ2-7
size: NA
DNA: TGTGCCAGCAGTTACTCAGGGGGCGGCCCCTACGAGCAGTACTTC
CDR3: CASSYSGGGPYEQYF

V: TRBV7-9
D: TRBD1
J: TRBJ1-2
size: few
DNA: TGTGCCAGCAGCTTAGCGCTAGGGGACAGGCCCAACTATGGCTACACCTTC
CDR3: CASSLALGDRPNYGYTF

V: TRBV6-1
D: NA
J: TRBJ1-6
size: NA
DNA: TGTGCAGGGGGGGTGAAGGGAAAGAATAATTCACCCCTCCACTTT
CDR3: CAGGVKGKNNSPLHF

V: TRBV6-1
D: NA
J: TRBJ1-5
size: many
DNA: TGTGCCAGCAGTGGTCAATACCTAGGGCCCCAGCATTTT
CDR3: CASSGQYLGPQHF

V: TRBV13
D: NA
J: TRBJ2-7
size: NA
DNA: TGTGCCTCCCAGTTGGGCTCGGCCTACGAGCAGTACTTC
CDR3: CASQLGSAYEQYF

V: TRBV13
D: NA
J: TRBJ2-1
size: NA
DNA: TGTGCCAGCAGCTCGAACAGCTATTCGGACTACAATGAGCAGTTCTTC
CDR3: CASSSNSYSDYNEQFF

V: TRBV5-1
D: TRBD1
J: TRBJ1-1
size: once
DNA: TGCGCCAGCGCCGAACAGGGGGCGATCGCTGAAGCTTTCTTT
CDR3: CASAEQGAIAEAFF

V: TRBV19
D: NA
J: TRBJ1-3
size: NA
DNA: TGTGCCAGTAGTATAGAGAACAGGGCGCGGAACACCATATATTTT
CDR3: CASSIENRARNTIYF

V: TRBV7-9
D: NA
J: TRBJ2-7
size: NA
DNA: TGTGCCAGCAGCTTAACGGCGGTAGTCTCCTACGAGCAGTACTTC
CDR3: CASSLTAVVSYEQYF

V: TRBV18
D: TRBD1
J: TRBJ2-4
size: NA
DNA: TGTGCCAGCTCACCTGGATGGACAGGGTCAGGAGACATTCAGTACTTC
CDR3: CASSPGWTGSGDIQYF

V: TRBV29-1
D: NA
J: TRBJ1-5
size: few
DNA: TGCAGCGTCGCCTTTGGCGAGGGTCAGCCCCAGCATTTT
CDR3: CSVAFGEGQPQHF

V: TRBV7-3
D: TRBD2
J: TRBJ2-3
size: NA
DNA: TGTGCCAGCAGCTTAACGTTAGCGGGAAGCACAGATACGCAGTATTTT
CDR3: CASSLTLAGSTDTQYF

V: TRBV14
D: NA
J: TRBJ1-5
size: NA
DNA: TGTGCCAGCAGCCAGCTGACAGGGCCCCAGCATTTT
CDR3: CASSQLTGPQHF

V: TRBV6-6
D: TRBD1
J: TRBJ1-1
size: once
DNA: TGTGCCAGCAGTTACTGGGACAGGGAAACTGAAGCTTTCTTT
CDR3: CASSYWDRETEAFF

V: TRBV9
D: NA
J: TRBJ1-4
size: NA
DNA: TGTGCCAGCAGCGTAGAAAACGGGGAGCATGAAAAACTGTTTTTT
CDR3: CASSVENGEHEKLFF

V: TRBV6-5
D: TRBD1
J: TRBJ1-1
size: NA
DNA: TGTGCCAGCAGTCGCTCGGGACAGGGCACTGAAGCTTTCTTT
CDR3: CASSRSGQGTEAFF

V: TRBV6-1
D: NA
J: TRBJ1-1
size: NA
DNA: TGTGCCAGCCCGGGGACACTGAACACTGAAGCTTTCTTT
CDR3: CASPGTLNTEAFF

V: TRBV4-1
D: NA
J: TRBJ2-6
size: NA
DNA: TGCGCCAGCAGCCCTGCTGGGGCCAACGTCCTGACTTTC
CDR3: CASSPAGANVLTF

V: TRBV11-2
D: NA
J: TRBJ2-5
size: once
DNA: TGTGCCAGCAGCTTACGCCGGCCCTCGGCGGTTGAGACCCAGTACTTC
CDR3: CASSLRRPSAVETQYF

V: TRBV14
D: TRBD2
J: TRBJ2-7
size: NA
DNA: TGTGCCAGCAGCCAAGAGGCGTCGGCTAGCGGGGGACCGGCGCAGTACTTC
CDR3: CASSQEASASGGPAQYF

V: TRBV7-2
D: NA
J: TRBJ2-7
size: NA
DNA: TGTGCCAGCAGCGCCCAGGGCTACGAGCAGTACTTC
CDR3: CASSAQGYEQYF

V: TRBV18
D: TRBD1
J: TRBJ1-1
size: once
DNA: TGTGCCAGCTCACCGCAGGGGGAGGACACTGAAGCTTTCTTT
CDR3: CASSPQGEDTEAFF

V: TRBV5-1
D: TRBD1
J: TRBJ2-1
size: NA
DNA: TGCGCCAGCAGACTAGGACAGGGGCCCTACAATGAGCAGTTCTTC
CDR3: CASRLGQGPYNEQFF

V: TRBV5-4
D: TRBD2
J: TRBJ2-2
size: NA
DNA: TGTGCCAGCAGCTTTAGCGGGGGGGCCGCCGGGGAGCTGTTTTTT
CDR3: CASSFSGGAAGELFF

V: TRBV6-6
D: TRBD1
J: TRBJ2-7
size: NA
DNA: TGTGCCAGCAGTTCGGGACAGGGGGCTCAGCAGTACTTC
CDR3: CASSSGQGAQQYF

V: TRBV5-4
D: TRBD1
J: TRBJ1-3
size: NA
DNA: TGTGCCAGCAGCCCTAGACAGGGGATTGATGGAAACACCATATATTTT
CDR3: CASSPRQGIDGNTIYF

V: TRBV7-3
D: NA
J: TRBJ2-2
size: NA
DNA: TGTGCCAGCAGGCACGTGGAGGGCTTCTCGAACACCGGGGAGCTGTTTTTT
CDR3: CASRHVEGFSNTGELFF

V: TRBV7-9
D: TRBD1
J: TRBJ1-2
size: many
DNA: TGTGCCAGCAGCTTATCATTCGGGACAGATAATAACTATGGCTACACCTTC
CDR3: CASSLSFGTDNNYGYTF

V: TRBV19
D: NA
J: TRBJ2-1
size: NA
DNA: TGTGCCAGTAGTATGGTCCAAGCTTATAACAATGAGCAGTTCTTC
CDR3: CASSMVQAYNNEQFF

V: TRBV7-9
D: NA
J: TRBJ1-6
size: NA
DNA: TGTGCCAGCAGCCCTCCGGGGGGGGAGGGGAATTCACCCCTCCACTTT
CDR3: CASSPPGGEGNSPLHF

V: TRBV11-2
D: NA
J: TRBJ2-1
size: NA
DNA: TGTGCCAGCAGCCCTGAGGGATGGGACTCGCTCAATGAGCAGTTCTTC
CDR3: CASSPEGWDSLNEQFF

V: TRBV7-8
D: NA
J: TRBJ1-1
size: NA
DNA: TGTGCCAGCAGCTCAGTCGCGGAGGACCTGAACACTGAAGCTTTCTTT
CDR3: CASSSVAEDLNTEAFF

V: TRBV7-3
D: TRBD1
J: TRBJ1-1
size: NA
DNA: TGTGCCAGCAGCACGGACAGGGAGACTGAAGCTTTCTTT
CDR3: CASSTDRETEAFF

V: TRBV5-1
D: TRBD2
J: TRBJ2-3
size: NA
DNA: TGCGCCAGCAGCCTACGATTAGCGGGTGAAACAGATACGCAGTATTTT
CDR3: CASSLRLAGETDTQYF

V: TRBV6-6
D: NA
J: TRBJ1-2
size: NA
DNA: TGTGCCAGCAGTTACTCCCAGGGGATCCTCTATGGCTACACCTTC
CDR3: CASSYSQGILYGYTF

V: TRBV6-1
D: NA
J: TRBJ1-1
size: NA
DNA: TGTGCCAGCAGTGAAAGGGGAGGGCAGTCAGAAGCTTTCTTT
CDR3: CASSERGGQSEAFF

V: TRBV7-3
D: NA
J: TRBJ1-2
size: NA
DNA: TGTGCCAGCAGCCGGACAAGAACTAACTATGGCTACACCTTC
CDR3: CASSRTRTNYGYTF

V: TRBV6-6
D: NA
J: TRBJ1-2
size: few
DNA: TGTGCCAGCAGCCCGATGTCAGTCACTAACTATGGCTACACCTTC
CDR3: CASSPMSVTNYGYTF

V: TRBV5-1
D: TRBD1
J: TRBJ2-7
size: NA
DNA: TGCGCCAGCAGCCTACTACAGGGGAGCCTCTCCTACGAGCAGTACTTC
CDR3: CASSLLQGSLSYEQYF

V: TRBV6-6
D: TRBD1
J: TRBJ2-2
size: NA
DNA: TGTGCCAGCAGTTATGCCAGGGACAGGGCGGGGGAGCTGTTTTTT
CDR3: CASSYARDRAGELFF

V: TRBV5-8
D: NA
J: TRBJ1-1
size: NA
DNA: TGTGCCAGCAGCGACCACGCCGGGGAAAAGCACACTGAAGCTTTCTTT
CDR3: CASSDHAGEKHTEAFF